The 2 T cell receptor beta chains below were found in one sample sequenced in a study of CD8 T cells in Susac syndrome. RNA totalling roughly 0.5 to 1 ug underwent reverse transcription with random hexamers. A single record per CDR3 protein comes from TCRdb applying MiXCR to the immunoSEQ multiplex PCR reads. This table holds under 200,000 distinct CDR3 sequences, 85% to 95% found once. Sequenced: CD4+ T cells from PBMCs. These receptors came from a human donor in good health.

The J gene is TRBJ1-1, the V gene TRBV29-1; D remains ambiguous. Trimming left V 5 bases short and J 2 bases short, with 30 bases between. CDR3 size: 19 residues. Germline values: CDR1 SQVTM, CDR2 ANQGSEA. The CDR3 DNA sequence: TGCAGCGTTAAAACTAATGTCGACTATAGGTTTAAGGTTAACACTGAAGCTTTCTTT. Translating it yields CSVKTNVDYRFKVNTEAFF. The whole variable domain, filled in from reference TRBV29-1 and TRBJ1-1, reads SAVISQKPSRDICQRGTSLTIQCQVDSQVTMMFWYRQQPGQSLTLIATANQGSEATYESGFVIDKFPISRPNLTFSTLTVSNMSPEDSSIYLCSVKTNVDYRFKVNTEAFFGQGTRLTVV.

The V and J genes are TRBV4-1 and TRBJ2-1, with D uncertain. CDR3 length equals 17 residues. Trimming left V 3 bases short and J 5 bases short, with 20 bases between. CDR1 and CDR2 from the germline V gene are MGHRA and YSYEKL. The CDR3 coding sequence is TGCGCCAGCAGCCATCGCTCGTCCACGTCCCGAGACAATGAGCAGTTCTTC. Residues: CASSHRSSTSRDNEQFF.